The clone carrying this TCR beta chain was recorded a few times. Its antigen is unidentified. Template switching with 5'RACE generated the TCR cDNA and added a universal primer site and UMIs. TCRdb re-called the 5' RACE reads through MiXCR, storing one row per CDR3 protein. The table has around 120,000 distinct CDR3 sequences, approximately 7.1% seen once. The data belong to a study of T cells after yellow fever vaccination. General study points: Peak timing came faster in the weaker secondary response, day 5 versus 15.

The CDR3 loop spans 14 amino acids. From germline, CDR1 is SGHTA and CDR2 FQGNSA. V was trimmed by 1 base and J by 4 bases, leaving 10 bases between them. The sequence was collected from a man aged 18 to 29 who received the YFV17D yellow fever vaccine. Sequencing used CD4+ T cells sorted from PBMCs, obtained about 41 days after the first yellow fever vaccination. V is TRBV7-2 and J is TRBJ1-2; perhaps TRBD1 as D (6 bases). Here the CDR3 DNA reads TGTGCCAGCAGCTTAGGCAGGGGACCCTATGGCTACACCTTC. Its translation is CASSLGRGPYGYTF. The full variable domain, its missing parts supplied by reference TRBV7-2 and TRBJ1-2, is GAGVSQSPSNKVTEKGKDVELRCDPISGHTALYWYRQSLGQGLEFLIYFQGNSAPDKSGLPSDRFSAERTGGSVSTLTIQRTQQEDSAVYLCASSLGRGPYGYTFGSGTRLTVV.